The 13 T cell receptor beta chains reported below all come from one sample, sequenced in a study of post-analysis software for immune sequencing data. Study-wide findings and caveats: TRBV5-6, TRBV5-1 and TRBV20-1 belonged to a set of roughly 5 TRBV segments that were more frequent in patients than controls.

cDNA libraries of TCR beta carried unique molecular identifiers. TCRdb re-analysed the PCR reads in MiXCR, keeping a single row per CDR3 protein. Altogether approximately 690,000 distinct CDR3 sequences are present, over 45% being singletons, with the ten largest covering around 11%. Their target antigens are unknown. The sample comprised blood. All receptors derive from a girl aged 2-10 years with multiple sclerosis.

This clonotype appeared a few times. The gene calls are TRBV12-3 or TRBV12-4 and TRBJ2-5; no reliable D call. V was shortened by 5 bases and J by 0 bases, with 7 bases between the two germline ends. The CDR3 runs to 13 residues. The CDR3 region has the DNA TGTGCCAGCAGTGGATCGAACCAAGAGACCCAGTACTTC. It specifies CASSGSNQETQYF.

This clonotype has just a few counts. The chain is built from TRBV7-9 and TRBJ2-3; D gene unclear. Trimming removed 5 bases at V and 0 bases at J, with 12 bases between. The CDR3 extends over 15 amino acids. The V gene's germline CDR1 is SEHNR and CDR2 FQNEAQ (reference sequence). The chain's CDR3 is CASSPPSSSTDTQYF. CDR3 coding DNA: TGTGCCAGCAGCCCACCAAGTTCCAGCACAGATACGCAGTATTTT.

The rearrangement links TRBV5-1 to TRBJ2-6, with D possibly TRBD1 on 7 matching bases. The CDR3 is 16 amino acids. The ends were cut back, 4 bases at V and 4 bases at J, with 15 bases in the middle. Germline V gives CDR1 SGHRS, CDR2 YFSETQ. In nucleotides, the CDR3 is TGCGCCAGCAGCCCGGGGGACAGTCTCGGGGCCAACGTCCTGACTTTC. It is translated as CASSPGDSLGANVLTF.

This clonotype was seen only a few times. The V and J genes are TRBV5-6 and TRBJ1-2; 9 bases fit TRBD1. Germline V gene sequence: CDR1 SGHDT, CDR2 YYEEEE. This CDR3 contains 14 residues. V shed 4 bases and J 3 bases; nucleotides not matched to a gene: 4. CDR3 DNA: TGTGCCAGCAGCCTATGGACAGGGGACTATGGCTACACCTTC. This sequence encodes CASSLWTGDYGYTF. Together with reference TRBV5-6 and TRBJ1-2, the CDR3 gives the full variable domain: DAGVTQSPTHLIKTRGQQVTLRCSPKSGHDTVSWYQQALGQGPQFIFQYYEEEERQRGNFPDRFSGHQFPNYSSELNVNALLLGDSALYLCASSLWTGDYGYTFGSGTRLTVV.

This clonotype appeared a single time. The chain has TRBV9 and TRBJ2-4; 9 bases map to TRBD2. CDR3 length: 17 residues. V lost 0 bases and J lost 5; bases outside the gene matches: 9. Germline-derived CDR1 and CDR2 are SGDLS and YYNGEE. DNA for the CDR3: TGTGCCAGCAGCGTAGACTTGCGGGGGGGCCTCCAAAACATTCAGTACTTC. Its protein is CASSVDLRGGLQNIQYF.

This clonotype occurred once. This sequence joins TRBV24-1 and TRBJ2-7; 12 nucleotides match TRBD1. Near its end, the DNA agrees better with TRBJ2-5, so the J call may be wrong. CDR3 size: 16 residues. The germline V gene has CDR1 KGHDR and CDR2 SFDVKD. The CDR3: CATSAPGQGARETQYF. The DNA of the CDR3 is TGTGCCACCAGTGCCCCGGGACAGGGGGCGCGTGAGACCCAGTACTTC.

A few counts support this clonotype. CDR3 in amino acids: CASRWTSGSSYNEQFF. CDR3 bases: TGTGCCAGCAGGTGGACTAGCGGGAGCTCCTACAATGAGCAGTTCTTC. This chain links TRBV6-5 with TRBJ2-1; 13 bases map to TRBD2. V trimming: 6 bases; J trimming: 0 bases; junction bases outside the gene matches: 2. This CDR3 has 16 amino acids. Per germline, CDR1 MNHEY and CDR2 SVGAGI.

There are a few counts of this clonotype. The chain is built from TRBV30 and TRBJ2-1; D remains ambiguous. The CDR3 length is 11 residues. V was cut by 0 bases and J by 7 bases, with 4 bases left in between. CDR1 is GTSNPN and CDR2 is SVGIG in the germline V gene (reference sequence). CDR3 loop: CAWSVHNEQFF. The DNA of the CDR3 is TGTGCCTGGAGTGTTCATAATGAGCAGTTCTTC.

This clonotype was detected a few times. This rearrangement joins TRBV4-2 to TRBJ2-1; TRBD2 matches 13 bases. V trimming: 4 bases; J trimming: 10 bases; junction bases outside the gene matches: 13. This CDR3 spans 17 amino acids. The germline V gene has CDR1 LGHNA and CDR2 YNFKEQ. The CDR3, as DNA: TGTGCCAGCAGCCCAGGAGGACTAGCGGGGGATTCTGGGGAGCAGTTCTTC. Translating it yields CASSPGGLAGDSGEQFF.

This rearrangement joins TRBV2 to TRBJ2-3; TRBD2 matches at 9 bases. V shed 1 base and J 1 base; nucleotides not matched to a gene: 12. This CDR3 is 19 amino acids long. The germline V gene encodes CDR1 SNHLY and CDR2 FYNNEI. The CDR3 spells CASSEVGSASGARTDTQYF. The DNA for the CDR3 is TGTGCCAGCAGTGAAGTAGGATCGGCTAGCGGGGCACGCACAGATACGCAGTATTTT.

The rearrangement uses TRBV7-3 and TRBJ2-7, with a tentative D call TRBD2 (6 bases). V gave up 0 bases and J gave up 2 bases, with 11 bases separating them. The germline V gene has CDR1 SGHTA and CDR2 FQGTGA. CDR3 length: 15 residues. The CDR3 spells CASSLTGGTAYEQYF. The CDR3 bases are TGTGCCAGCAGCTTAACGGGGGGTACAGCCTACGAGCAGTACTTC.

The gene calls are TRBV4-2 and TRBJ2-1, with TRBD2 matching over 8 bases. The J segment lost 9 bases and the V segment lost 1 base, leaving 8 bases of the junction unmatched. The CDR3 extends over 15 amino acids. Germline CDR1 reads LGHNA; CDR2 reads YNFKEQ. For the CDR3, the DNA is TGTGCCAGCAGCCAAGGGAATAGCGGGGATGGTGAGCAGTTCTTC. Translation gives CASSQGNSGDGEQFF.

This clonotype came up a few times. The chain has TRBV4-1 and TRBJ2-4; D ambiguous. CDR1 and CDR2 from the germline V gene are MGHRA and YSYEKL. There are 12 residues in the CDR3. Between the trimmed V and J ends, which lost 0 bases and 13 bases, there was a span of 10 bases. The chain's CDR3 is CASSQDVARQYF. As DNA, the CDR3 is TGCGCCAGCAGCCAAGATGTGGCGAGGCAGTACTTC.